Ten or more counts support the clone carrying this T cell receptor beta chain. Its cognate antigen is unknown. The data belong to a study of T cells in Graves' hyperthyroidism and ophthalmopathy. Overall study findings and caveats: Most thyroid clonotypes with frequency above 0.001 were detected in blood.

Amplification yielded TCR beta CDR3 regions, with RNA transcripts as the source. A set of HTBI primers served as the primers for a first-round RT-PCR of the TCR CDR3. TCRdb re-derived calls from the multiplex PCR reads in MiXCR, one entry per CDR3 protein. This sample has about 400,000 distinct CDR3 sequences, with approximately 14% found just once. V was shortened by 4 bases and J by 1 base, with 10 bases between the two germline ends. The CDR3 has 14 residues. Per germline, CDR1 MNHEY and CDR2 SVGAGI. The receptor was derived from a woman under 30 with Graves' hyperthyroidism. Specimen: blood. The gene calls are TRBV6-5 and TRBJ1-1; D unresolved. The CDR3 reads CASSSHPQNTEAFF. The CDR3 DNA sequence: TGTGCCAGCAGTTCGCACCCCCAGAACACTGAAGCTTTCTTT.